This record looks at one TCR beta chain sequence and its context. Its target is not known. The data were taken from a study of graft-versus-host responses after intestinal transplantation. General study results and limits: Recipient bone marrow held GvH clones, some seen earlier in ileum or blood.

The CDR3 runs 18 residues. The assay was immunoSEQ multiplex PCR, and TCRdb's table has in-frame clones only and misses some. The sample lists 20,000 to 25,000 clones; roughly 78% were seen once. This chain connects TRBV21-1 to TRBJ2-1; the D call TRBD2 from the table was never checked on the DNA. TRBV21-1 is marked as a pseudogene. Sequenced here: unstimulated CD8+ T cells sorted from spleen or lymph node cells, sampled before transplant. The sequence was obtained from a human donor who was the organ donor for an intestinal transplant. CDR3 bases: TGTGCCAGCAGCAAAGGTCCAGGCGGGAGGGCCGATGGCAATGAGCAGTTCTTC. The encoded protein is CASSKGPGGRADGNEQFF.